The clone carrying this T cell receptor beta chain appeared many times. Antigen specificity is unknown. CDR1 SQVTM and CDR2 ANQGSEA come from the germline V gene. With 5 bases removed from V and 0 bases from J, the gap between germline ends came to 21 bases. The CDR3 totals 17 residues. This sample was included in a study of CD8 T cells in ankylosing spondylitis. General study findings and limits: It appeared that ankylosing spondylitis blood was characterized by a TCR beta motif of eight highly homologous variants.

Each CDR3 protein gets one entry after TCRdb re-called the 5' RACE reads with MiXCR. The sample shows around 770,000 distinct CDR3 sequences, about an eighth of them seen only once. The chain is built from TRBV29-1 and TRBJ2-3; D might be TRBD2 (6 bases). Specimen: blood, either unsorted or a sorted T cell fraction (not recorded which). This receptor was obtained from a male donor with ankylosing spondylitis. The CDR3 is CSVQRGGGIPSTDTQYF. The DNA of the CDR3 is TGCAGCGTTCAGAGAGGCGGCGGGATTCCTAGCACAGATACGCAGTATTTT.